One and the same sample provided the 8 T cell receptor beta chains below, sequenced in a study of OX40 agonist ivuxolimab in advanced cancers. Method: immunoSEQ multiplex PCR; TCRdb's copy keeps in-frame clones and lacks some. The table lists some 77,000 clones, 85% to 90% of them singletons. The specimen was CD4+ or CD8+ T cells sorted from blood, collected in a trial of the OX40 agonist ivuxolimab. These TCRs come from an adult with an advanced solid tumor such as melanoma, head and neck, liver or kidney cancer.

The chain joins TRBV5-1 to TRBJ2-5, with 10 bases fitting TRBD2. CDR3 size: 14 residues. Trimming cost V 3 bases and J 4 bases; bases outside gene matches: 3. Germline V gene lookup returns CDR1 SGHRS and CDR2 YFSETQ. The CDR3 loop is CASSSAGGPETQYF. The CDR3 DNA sequence: TGCGCCAGCAGCTCAGCGGGAGGGCCAGAGACCCAGTACTTC.

CDR3 coding DNA: TGTGCCAGCAGTTTTCCGGGACAGGGGTCAGGAGAGCAGTACTTC. Protein product: CASSFPGQGSGEQYF. The chain combines TRBV28 with TRBJ2-7, with 10 positions matching TRBD1. The J segment lost 7 bases and the V segment lost 3 bases, leaving 9 bases of the junction unmatched. Per the germline V gene, CDR1 is MDHEN and CDR2 is SYDVKM. There are 15 residues in the CDR3.

The chain joins TRBV28 to TRBJ2-2, with D perhaps matching TRBD2 (6 bases). Trimming took off 2 bases at V and 3 bases at J, with 7 bases between the two ends. The CDR3 runs 14 residues. Germline V gives CDR1 MDHEN, CDR2 SYDVKM. The CDR3 DNA follows: TGTGCCAGCAGTTTAGGAGGGTACACCGGGGAGCTGTTTTTT. Its translation is CASSLGGYTGELFF.

The chain combines TRBV6-5 with TRBJ2-5; a possible D gene is TRBD1 (6 bases). Trimming pared 4 bases from V and 4 bases from J, leaving 13 bases between. The CDR3 length is 14 residues. Germline CDR1 MNHEY, CDR2 SVGAGI. The DNA of the CDR3 is TGTGCCAGCAGTTCCCAGGGGTCGCGAGAGACCCAGTACTTC. Translation: CASSSQGSRETQYF.

The rearrangement uses TRBV6-1 and TRBJ1-5, with 9 bases fitting TRBD1. CDR3 length: 15 amino acids. The J segment lost 0 bases and the V segment lost 10 bases, leaving 7 bases of the junction unmatched. CDR1 MNHNS and CDR2 SASEGT come from the germline V gene. CDR3 amino acids: CATGQGVYSNQPQHF. CDR3 sequence (DNA): TGTGCCACGGGACAGGGCGTCTATAGCAATCAGCCCCAGCATTTT.

The gene calls are TRBV28 and TRBJ1-2, with 7 bases that match TRBD1. Trimming took 6 bases from V and 4 from J; bases not matched to a gene: 5. Germline loops: CDR1 MDHEN, CDR2 SYDVKM. The length of the CDR3 is 13 residues. DNA of the CDR3: TGTGCCAGCAGACCAGGGGGGGGCTATGGCTACACCTTC. Translated, it gives CASRPGGGYGYTF.

The CDR3 nucleotides read TGCGCCAGCAGCCACCGGCTAGCGGATTCGAGCTCCTACGAGCAGTACTTC. Encoded protein: CASSHRLADSSSYEQYF. The rearrangement uses TRBV4-3 and TRBJ2-7; 7 nucleotides line up with TRBD2. Germline V gives CDR1 LGHNA, CDR2 YSLEER. The V gene end was trimmed by 3 bases and the J gene end by 0 bases; junction bases not matched to a gene: 11. The CDR3 spans 17 residues.

This clone has a single count. V and J are TRBV30 and TRBJ1-2, with D perhaps matching TRBD1 (5 bases). Per germline, CDR1 GTSNPN and CDR2 SVGIG (reference sequence). The CDR3 consists of 14 residues. With 1 base removed from V and 2 bases from J, the gap between germline ends came to 11 bases. This CDR3 reads CAWSGGRDNYGYTF. DNA for the CDR3: TGTGCCTGGAGTGGCGGCAGGGACAACTATGGCTACACCTTC.